This entry lists 20 T cell receptor beta chains sequenced from one sample in a study of blood T cell repertoires in COVID-19. Measured with immunoSEQ multiplex PCR; TCRdb has only the in-frame clones, and not every one. The sample holds 85,000 to 100,000 clones, roughly 83% seen once. The sequenced material came from peripheral blood. These receptors all stem from a human donor in a cohort sampled during active COVID-19.

The chain joins TRBV19 to TRBJ1-1; D call uncertain. This CDR3 is built from 13 residues. The germline V gene encodes CDR1 LNHDA and CDR2 SQIVND (reference sequence). The germline V and J ends were trimmed by 6 bases and 3 bases, with 11 bases remaining between them. The DNA of the CDR3 is TGTGCCAGTAGCCGACACGTAGACACTGAAGCTTTCTTT. This sequence encodes CASSRHVDTEAFF.

This sequence joins TRBV19 and TRBJ2-3; a possible D gene is TRBD2 (5 bases). The ends were cut back, 3 bases at V and 2 bases at J, with 15 bases in the middle. The CDR3 runs 16 residues. Germline V gene lookup returns CDR1 LNHDA and CDR2 SQIVND (reference sequence). This CDR3 is CASSMRSSYPTDTQYF. As DNA, the CDR3 is TGTGCCAGTAGTATGAGGTCTAGCTATCCCACAGATACGCAGTATTTT.

The J gene is TRBJ2-5, the V gene TRBV10-3; a possible D gene is TRBD2 (6 bases). The CDR3 has 17 amino acids. Germline CDR1 is ENHRY and CDR2 is SYGVKD. Trimming shortened V by 3 bases and J by 3 bases, and 20 bases separated the two germline ends. This CDR3 reads CAISEYGGGGAKETQYF. CDR3 bases: TGTGCCATCAGTGAATATGGGGGAGGTGGGGCCAAAGAGACCCAGTACTTC.

The CDR3 loop reads CASSPNADSYEQYF. CDR3 sequence (DNA): TGTGCCAGCTCACCAAATGCGGACAGCTACGAGCAGTACTTC. The V gene is TRBV18, the J gene TRBJ2-7; TRBD1 might be the D (6 bases). Germline V lookup: CDR1 KGHSH, CDR2 LQKENI. V dropped 2 bases and J dropped 3 bases, with 11 bases sitting between them. The CDR3 is 14 amino acids.

The genes are TRBV6-5 and TRBJ2-2; D is perhaps TRBD1 (5 bases). V gave up 2 bases and J gave up 6 bases, with 7 bases separating them. The CDR3 length is 13 residues. Germline values: CDR1 MNHEY, CDR2 SVGAGI. CDR3 sequence: CASSYRGSGELFF. The CDR3 bases are TGTGCCAGCAGTTACAGGGGTTCCGGGGAGCTGTTTTTT.

This clone was detected a few times. The chain recombines TRBV6-1 with TRBJ2-1; TRBD2 might be the D (5 bases). This CDR3 comprises 15 residues. The germline V and J ends were trimmed by 3 bases and 6 bases, with 15 bases remaining between them. CDR1 MNHNS and CDR2 SASEGT come from the germline V gene. The DNA of the CDR3 is TGTGCCAGCAGTGACACAGCGGAGCCCTTCAATGAGCAGTTCTTC. Amino acids: CASSDTAEPFNEQFF.

By sample fraction, this clone is medium-sized. The chain uses TRBV21-1 and TRBJ2-1; no check of the table's D call, TRBD1, against the DNA was made. TRBV21-1 is tagged as a pseudogene. There are 13 residues in the CDR3. CDR3 DNA sequence: TGTGCCAGCAGCCCTAGGGGTTACAATGAGCAGTTCTTC. Protein: CASSPRGYNEQFF.

CDR3 in DNA: TGTGCCAGCAGCCCCCTCCCTGATCGGGCAGATACGCAGTATTTT. Translation: CASSPLPDRADTQYF. V and J are TRBV28 and TRBJ2-3; D not resolved. The CDR3 covers 15 residues. The germline V gene encodes CDR1 MDHEN and CDR2 SYDVKM. Trimming took 6 bases from V and 4 from J, leaving 17 bases between them.

The chain links TRBV7-2 to TRBJ1-4; TRBD1 matches at 8 bases. CDR3 length: 17 residues. Germline CDR1 SGHTA, CDR2 FQGNSA. J lost 0 bases, V lost 5 bases, and 8 bases had no gene match. The CDR3 DNA is TGTGCCAGCAGCGAGGACAGGGACTCGGCAACTAATGAAAAACTGTTTTTT. Amino acid sequence: CASSEDRDSATNEKLFF.

The chain joins TRBV28 to TRBJ2-1, with 7 bases matching TRBD1. Germline CDR1 is MDHEN and CDR2 is SYDVKM. J lost 6 bases, V lost 6 bases, and 11 bases had no gene match. The CDR3 is 15 residues long. The DNA of the CDR3 is TGTGCCAGCAGCCCTATCGACAGGGCCCCCAATGAGCAGTTCTTC. Translated: CASSPIDRAPNEQFF.

This chain links TRBV7-6 with TRBJ1-2, with 7 positions matching TRBD1. V lost 1 base, J lost 1 base, and 3 bases stayed unmatched. This CDR3 spans 15 amino acids. The germline V gene encodes CDR1 SGHVS and CDR2 FNYEAQ. CDR3 nucleotide sequence: TGTGCCAGCAGCTTAGATCCAGGGGGTAACTATGGCTACACCTTC. This gives the protein CASSLDPGGNYGYTF.

This clone was recorded once. The rearrangement links TRBV4-1 to TRBJ2-7; 7 bases match TRBD2. The CDR3 loop spans 14 amino acids. The V gene end was trimmed by 2 bases and the J gene end by 6 bases; junction bases not matched to a gene: 7. The germline V gene encodes CDR1 MGHRA and CDR2 YSYEKL. The CDR3 is CASSQSGIWGEQYF. The CDR3 DNA follows: TGCGCCAGCAGCCAAAGCGGGATTTGGGGCGAGCAGTACTTC.

The gene calls are TRBV2 and TRBJ2-5; 8 bases map to TRBD2. The V segment lost 3 bases and the J segment 5 bases; nucleotides outside the gene matches: 5. Germline assignment: CDR1 SNHLY and CDR2 FYNNEI. This CDR3 spans 14 amino acids. The DNA of the CDR3 is TGTGCCAGCAGTGACGAGCGGGAGTGGGAGACCCAGTACTTC. Translated: CASSDEREWETQYF.

The sample holds many counts of this clone. The chain uses TRBV5-1 and TRBJ2-2; possibly TRBD1 for D (6 bases). The CDR3 length is 16 residues. CDR1 is SGHRS and CDR2 is YFSETQ in the germline V gene. Between the trimmed V and J ends, which lost 4 bases and 3 bases, there was a span of 16 bases. The CDR3 here is CASSTPEQGDTGELFF. CDR3 nucleotides: TGCGCCAGCAGCACGCCTGAACAGGGTGACACCGGGGAGCTGTTTTTT.

This chain links TRBV29-1 with TRBJ2-7; 8 positions match TRBD1. Germline V gene data show CDR1 as SQVTM and CDR2 as ANQGSEA. The CDR3 is 13 residues long. V was pared by 7 bases and J by 5 bases, with 10 bases of the junction left unmatched. The CDR3 spells CSAGNRGVNEQYF. CDR3 nucleotides: TGCAGCGCGGGAAACAGGGGGGTCAACGAGCAGTACTTC.

This clone ranks as medium-sized. The chain is built from TRBV5-1 and TRBJ2-2; tentatively, D is TRBD1 (6 bases). V was trimmed by 1 base and J by 5 bases, leaving 6 bases between them. CDR1 SGHRS and CDR2 YFSETQ come from the germline V gene. The CDR3 has 13 residues. DNA of the CDR3: TGCGCCAGCAGCTTGACAGGGACCGGGGAGCTGTTTTTT. It codes for CASSLTGTGELFF.

This clone was found many times. V usage is TRBV18 and J usage is TRBJ1-6, with D unresolved. Germline CDR1 and CDR2: KGHSH and LQKENI. V lost 2 bases, J lost 7 bases, and 15 bases lay in between. There are 16 residues in the CDR3. The CDR3 reads CASSPGAGPPNSPLHF. CDR3 coding DNA: TGTGCCAGCTCACCAGGAGCGGGTCCCCCAAATTCACCCCTCCACTTT. Full variable domain (rest looked up from reference TRBV18 and TRBJ1-6): NAGVMQNPRHLVRRRGQEARLRCSPMKGHSHVYWYRQLPEEGLKFMVYLQKENIIDESGMPKERFSAEFPKEGPSILRIQQVVRGDSAAYFCASSPGAGPPNSPLHFGNGTRLTVT.

The gene calls are TRBV27 and TRBJ1-6; 8 bases are a match to TRBD1. V lost 3 bases and J lost 4; bases outside the gene matches: 5. CDR1 is MNHEY and CDR2 is SMNVEV in the germline V gene (reference sequence). This CDR3 contains 16 residues. Written as DNA, the CDR3 is TGTGCCAGCAGTTTGCAGGGGGCGATATATAATTCACCCCTCCACTTT. Encoded protein: CASSLQGAIYNSPLHF.

This chain connects TRBV5-1 to TRBJ2-2, with D possibly TRBD1 on 5 matching bases. Germline V gene lookup returns CDR1 SGHRS and CDR2 YFSETQ. The V end was cut by 2 bases, the J end by 0 bases, with 8 bases between. The CDR3 length is 15 residues. Here the CDR3 DNA reads TGCGCCAGCAGCTTCCAGGGTGCGAACACCGGGGAGCTGTTTTTT. Amino acid sequence: CASSFQGANTGELFF.

There are a few counts of this clone. V and J are TRBV20-1 and TRBJ2-3; 11 bases line up with TRBD2. The CDR3 covers 16 residues. The J segment lost 5 bases and the V segment lost 3 bases, leaving 10 bases of the junction unmatched. Germline CDR1 and CDR2: DFQATT and SNEGSKA (reference sequence). The CDR3: CSASDGTSGLGDTQYF. CDR3 coding DNA: TGCAGTGCTAGTGATGGGACTAGCGGTTTGGGAGATACGCAGTATTTT.